The present T cell receptor beta chain was sequenced within a study of blood T cells in healthy people across ages. Study-wide findings and caveats: Unknown CMV status may confound age-related changes in expanded clones. Considered underestimates were the diversity estimates obtained from one million T cells. Per million T cells, TCR beta diversity dropped roughly linearly as age increased.

After removal of 2 bases from V and 6 bases from J, the junction contained 3 bases not matched to a gene. Germline assignment: CDR1 PRHDT and CDR2 FYEKMQ (reference sequence). This CDR3 spans 15 amino acids. Using a J-beta primer mix together with a sample-barcoded 5' primer, a second PCR was run for roughly 6 to 12 cycles. Unique molecular identifiers of 12 random nucleotides labeled each cDNA. MiXCR, applied by TCRdb to the 5' RACE reads, yields one record per CDR3 protein. Among about 1,400,000 distinct CDR3 sequences listed, around 59% were seen once. On this clonotype: The antigen is not known.

The chain uses TRBV13 and TRBJ2-1; 11 nucleotides line up with TRBD1. Sequences were obtained from blood. This sequence was found in a man aged 18 to 30 in good health. The CDR3 spells CASSLMGQGGNEQFF. The CDR3 region has the DNA TGTGCCAGCAGCTTAATGGGACAGGGGGGCAATGAGCAGTTCTTC.